One T cell receptor (beta chain) is described in this entry. The CDR3 is 14 amino acids. Germline CDR1 is SEHNR and CDR2 is FQNEAQ (reference sequence). With 3 bases clipped from V and 4 bases from J, the junction kept 1 base outside the gene matches. Repertoires were generated with immunoSEQ multiplex PCR, while TCRdb's copy carries only in-frame clones and drops some. The sample has nearly 25,000 clones; approximately 88% are singletons. These data are taken from a study of blood T cell dynamics during melanoma immunotherapy. Stated time point: pre-treatment baseline. Patients had no prior systemic cancer treatment, immunosuppressants or other active cancers.

The source is a human donor with melanoma. The material was blood, obtained from a patient treated with checkpoint blockade. The chain joins TRBV7-9 to TRBJ2-4; 9 nucleotides line up with TRBD2. In nucleotides, the CDR3 is TGTGCCAGCAGCTTGCTAGCGGGAAAAAACATTCAGTACTTC. Its protein product is CASSLLAGKNIQYF.